The 28 T cell receptor beta chains reported below all come from one sample, sequenced in a study of blood T cell repertoires in COVID-19. The data were produced by immunoSEQ multiplex PCR, yet TCRdb's version contains in-frame clones alone and is incomplete. The data show 85,000 to 100,000 clones, with 75% to 90% seen just once and less than 9% held by the top ten. The specimen sequenced was peripheral blood. These receptor sequences come from a man aged 55 to 70 with acute or convalescent COVID-19.

The chain combines TRBV14 with TRBJ2-7; D is undetermined. The V and J ends lost 5 bases and 2 bases respectively, with 10 bases between them. CDR3 length equals 13 residues. In germline, CDR1 is SGHDN, CDR2 FVKESK. For the CDR3, the DNA is TGTGCCAGCAGCAGTTCCCAGACCTACGAGCAGTACTTC. It translates to CASSSSQTYEQYF.

The sample holds one count of this clone. The chain couples TRBV20-1 to TRBJ2-7; 7 nucleotides line up with TRBD1. Trimming took 3 bases from V and 2 from J; bases not matched to a gene: 4. Per the germline V gene, CDR1 is DFQATT and CDR2 is SNEGSKA (reference sequence). This CDR3 has 13 amino acids. CDR3 sequence reads: CSASTGTAYEQYF. The CDR3, as DNA: TGCAGTGCTAGTACGGGGACAGCCTACGAGCAGTACTTC.

This chain uses TRBV9 with TRBJ2-1; D perhaps matches TRBD1 (5 bases). Between the trimmed V and J ends, which lost 1 base and 8 bases, there was a span of 10 bases. Germline values: CDR1 SGDLS, CDR2 YYNGEE. The CDR3 spans 13 residues. CDR3 loop: CASSVQGFDEQFF. The CDR3 bases are TGTGCCAGCAGCGTACAGGGTTTTGATGAGCAGTTCTTC.

The chain has TRBV6-1 and TRBJ1-1; 7 nucleotides align to TRBD1. CDR1 is MNHNS and CDR2 is SASEGT in the germline V gene. After removal of 10 bases from V and 5 bases from J, the junction contained 13 bases not matched to a gene. The CDR3 totals 14 residues. The CDR3, as DNA: TGTGCCACCCGTCTTGACAGGGTTTGGACTGAAGCTTTCTTT. Translation gives CATRLDRVWTEAFF.

This clone has only a few counts. The chain has TRBV7-8 and TRBJ2-7; D is perhaps TRBD2 (5 bases). This CDR3 spans 15 amino acids. Germline CDR1 reads SGHVS; CDR2 reads FQNEAQ. Between the trimmed V and J ends, which lost 4 bases and 3 bases, there was a span of 16 bases. CDR3 in DNA: TGTGCCAGCAGCTCTACGCACGGAGGAATCTACGAGCAGTACTTC. It codes for CASSSTHGGIYEQYF.

V usage is TRBV7-2 and J usage is TRBJ2-7; D call uncertain. CDR1 and CDR2 from the germline V gene are SGHTA and FQGNSA. V gave up 5 bases and J gave up 1 base, with 9 bases separating them. The CDR3 is 13 residues long. CDR3 nucleotides: TGTGCCAGCAGCCCAGTGACATCCTACGAGCAGTACTTC. Translated, it gives CASSPVTSYEQYF.

The V and J genes are TRBV5-1 and TRBJ2-5; D is uncertain. This CDR3 has 15 residues. V was shortened by 0 bases and J by 4 bases, with 13 bases between the two germline ends. The germline CDR1 and CDR2 sequences are SGHRS and YFSETQ. DNA of the CDR3: TGCGCCAGCAGCTTGGCCGGCAAGGCGGTAGAGACCCAGTACTTC. Amino acids: CASSLAGKAVETQYF.

The rearrangement joins TRBV30 to TRBJ1-2; a weak D match, TRBD1 (5 bases). Germline V lookup: CDR1 GTSNPN, CDR2 SVGIG (reference sequence). The V end was cut by 5 bases, the J end by 0 bases, with 10 bases between. The CDR3 length is 13 residues. CDR3 sequence reads: CAWATEANYGYTF. CDR3 in DNA: TGTGCCTGGGCGACAGAAGCTAACTATGGCTACACCTTC.

The CDR3: CASSYRVSGANVLTF. The CDR3, as DNA: TGTGCCAGCAGTTACCGGGTCTCTGGGGCCAACGTCCTGACTTTC. This chain joins TRBV6-2 or TRBV6-3 and TRBJ2-6; D not certain. Germline assignment: CDR1 MNHEY and CDR2 SVGEGT. The CDR3 has 15 residues. V was trimmed by 2 bases and J by 0 bases, leaving 5 bases between them.

The chain carries TRBV7-2 and TRBJ1-5; 8 bases map to TRBD1. The CDR3 covers 16 residues. Germline V gene sequence: CDR1 SGHTA, CDR2 FQGNSA. J gave up 12 bases and V 1 base, and 14 bases lay outside the gene matches. As DNA, the CDR3 is TGTGCCAGCAGCTTAGAGGGGGCAGGGGGCATCCAACGCCAGCATTTT. Residues: CASSLEGAGGIQRQHF.

V usage is TRBV5-6 and J usage is TRBJ2-7; TRBD1 aligns across 8 bases. The germline V gene has CDR1 SGHDT and CDR2 YYEEEE. J was trimmed by 3 bases and V by 1 base; bases with no gene match: 6. CDR3 length: 15 residues. The CDR3 spells CASSLSGTGFYEQYF. In DNA, the CDR3 is TGTGCCAGCAGCTTGTCCGGGACAGGATTCTACGAGCAGTACTTC.

The chain employs TRBV9 and TRBJ1-1; TRBD1 might be the D (5 bases). The CDR3 is 15 amino acids. The germline V and J ends were trimmed by 0 bases and 4 bases, with 13 bases remaining between them. From germline, CDR1 is SGDLS and CDR2 YYNGEE. Written as DNA, the CDR3 is TGTGCCAGCAGCGTAGGTTTGCGGGGACCCACTGAAGCTTTCTTT. The encoded protein is CASSVGLRGPTEAFF.

The chain combines TRBV29-1 with TRBJ1-3, with 10 bases that match TRBD1. After removal of 7 bases from V and 4 bases from J, the junction contained 7 bases not matched to a gene. The CDR3 covers 14 residues. Germline values: CDR1 SQVTM, CDR2 ANQGSEA. The CDR3 spells CSGGTGAGGNTIYF. CDR3 bases: TGCAGCGGCGGGACAGGGGCGGGGGGAAACACCATATATTTT.

The chain carries TRBV5-1 and TRBJ2-7, with 9 bases matching TRBD1. CDR1 is SGHRS and CDR2 is YFSETQ in the germline V gene. The CDR3 loop spans 15 amino acids. The junction had 6 bases not matched to a gene; V was cut back by 5 bases and J by 0 bases. CDR3 protein: CASRADRGISYEQYF. The CDR3 DNA reads as TGCGCCAGCAGGGCGGACAGGGGTATCTCCTACGAGCAGTACTTC.

The rearrangement joins TRBV5-6 to TRBJ2-3; 7 nucleotides line up with TRBD1. The germline V gene encodes CDR1 SGHDT and CDR2 YYEEEE. V lost 6 bases to trimming and J lost 4 bases; unmatched junction nucleotides: 11. This CDR3 comprises 15 residues. The DNA of the CDR3 is TGTGCCAGCACCAATCCCGGGACAGTTGCAGATACGCAGTATTTT. Its protein is CASTNPGTVADTQYF.

This chain joins TRBV19 and TRBJ1-1; TRBD1 agrees at 7 bases. The CDR3 covers 15 residues. Losses at the gene ends were 1 base for V and 1 base for J; bases not matched to a gene: 3. Germline CDR1 LNHDA, CDR2 SQIVND (reference sequence). The CDR3 here is CASSIGGTANTEAFF. CDR3 DNA: TGTGCCAGTAGTATAGGAGGGACAGCGAACACTGAAGCTTTCTTT. Looking up the rest from reference TRBV19 and TRBJ1-1 gives the full variable domain: DGGITQSPKYLFRKEGQNVTLSCEQNLNHDAMYWYRQDPGQGLRLIYYSQIVNDFQKGDIAEGYSVSREKKESFPLTVTSAQKNPTAFYLCASSIGGTANTEAFFGQGTRLTVV.

This clone was counted a few times. V usage is TRBV2 and J usage is TRBJ1-5; tentatively, D is TRBD1 (5 bases). This CDR3 is 14 amino acids long. Per the germline V gene, CDR1 is SNHLY and CDR2 is FYNNEI. The ends were cut back, 1 base at V and 11 bases at J, with 15 bases in the middle. Here the CDR3 DNA reads TGTGCCAGCAGTGAAGTCAGGGTGAATGGAGCCCAGCATTTT. Protein: CASSEVRVNGAQHF.

The J gene is TRBJ1-1, the V gene TRBV5-4, with D perhaps matching TRBD1 (5 bases). CDR1 is SGHNT and CDR2 is YYREEE in the germline V gene (reference sequence). The CDR3 extends over 13 amino acids. V lost 5 bases to trimming and J lost 6 bases, with 14 bases between them. CDR3 loop: CASSFPGGAEAFF. CDR3 DNA: TGTGCCAGCAGTTTCCCGGGAGGGGCTGAAGCTTTCTTT.

The chain links TRBV6-5 to TRBJ1-5, with D possibly TRBD1 on 5 matching bases. The CDR3 consists of 15 residues. V shed 7 bases and J shed 0 bases, with 13 bases lying between them. CDR1 MNHEY and CDR2 SVGAGI come from the germline V gene. The CDR3 region has the DNA TGTGCCAGCAAACTTTCAGGGTTTAGCAATCAGCCCCAGCATTTT. This gives the protein CASKLSGFSNQPQHF.

This clone has a single count. This rearrangement joins TRBV6-5 to TRBJ1-2, with 8 bases aligning to TRBD1. With V trimmed by 6 bases and J by 2 bases, 8 bases remained unmatched. The CDR3 totals 15 residues. Looked up from germline, CDR1 is MNHEY and CDR2 is SVGAGI. In DNA, the CDR3 is TGTGCCAGCAGCGACCCAGACAGGGGCAACTATGGCTACACCTTC. Amino acid sequence: CASSDPDRGNYGYTF.

The V call is TRBV28, the J call TRBJ2-1; 9 bases agree with TRBD1. V shed 4 bases, J shed 10 bases, and the junction held 8 bases outside the gene matches. This CDR3 contains 14 residues. Germline V lookup: CDR1 MDHEN, CDR2 SYDVKM. CDR3 region: CASSSTGGGGEQFF. The CDR3, as DNA: TGTGCCAGCAGTTCGACAGGGGGGGGTGGAGAGCAGTTCTTC.

This clone occurred a few times. V and J are TRBV5-1 and TRBJ2-2; 11 nucleotides match TRBD1. The CDR3 loop spans 15 amino acids. Trimming at V came to 3 bases and at J to 7 bases, leaving 5 bases not matched to a gene. CDR1 is SGHRS and CDR2 is YFSETQ in the germline V gene. The chain's CDR3 is CASSSGQGAGGELFF. CDR3 nucleotides: TGCGCCAGCAGCTCCGGACAGGGGGCCGGCGGGGAGCTGTTTTTT. Combining the CDR3 with reference TRBV5-1 and TRBJ2-2 gives the whole variable domain KAGVTQTPRYLIKTRGQQVTLSCSPISGHRSVSWYQQTPGQGLQFLFEYFSETQRNKGNFPGRFSGRQFSNSRSEMNVSTLELGDSALYLCASSSGQGAGGELFFGEGSRLTVL.

The chain uses TRBV2 and TRBJ1-2, with TRBD1 matching over 7 bases. The CDR3 spans 13 residues. The V segment lost 3 bases and the J segment 4 bases; nucleotides outside the gene matches: 2. Per the germline V gene, CDR1 is SNHLY and CDR2 is FYNNEI. The CDR3 sequence: CASSETGIYGYTF. In nucleotides, the CDR3 is TGTGCCAGCAGTGAGACAGGGATCTATGGCTACACCTTC.

The CDR3 bases are TGTGCCAGCAGCGGGACGGGAGGCTACACCTTC. It translates to CASSGTGGYTF. The rearrangement links TRBV9 to TRBJ1-2; D gene ambiguous. Trimming removed 3 bases at V and 8 bases at J, with 8 bases between. This CDR3 contains 11 residues. Germline CDR1 is SGDLS and CDR2 is YYNGEE.

This chain uses TRBV10-3 with TRBJ2-1, with 12 bases identical to TRBD1. Germline loops: CDR1 ENHRY, CDR2 SYGVKD. The CDR3 totals 16 residues. Germline trimming cut 3 bases from V and 6 bases from J; bases unmatched to any gene: 6. The CDR3 DNA reads TGTGCCATCAGTGAAACCGGGACAGGGGGCGTCAATGAGCAGTTCTTC. The encoded protein is CAISETGTGGVNEQFF.

The chain carries TRBV5-6 and TRBJ2-7; D may be TRBD2 (6 bases). The CDR3 extends over 14 amino acids. Germline CDR1 SGHDT, CDR2 YYEEEE. V was shortened by 0 bases and J by 2 bases, with 9 bases between the two germline ends. CDR3 amino acids: CASSLGGDTYEQYF. The CDR3 DNA reads TGTGCCAGCAGCTTGGGCGGGGATACCTACGAGCAGTACTTC.

The CDR3 region has the DNA TGCAGCGTTAGGGAACAGGGTGGCGCTGAAGCTTTCTTT. Translating it yields CSVREQGGAEAFF. This sequence joins TRBV29-1 and TRBJ1-1; the D gene is possibly TRBD1 (6 bases). The ends were cut back, 5 bases at V and 6 bases at J, with 16 bases in the middle. Germline V gene lookup returns CDR1 SQVTM and CDR2 ANQGSEA. CDR3 length equals 13 residues.

The rearrangement joins TRBV30 to TRBJ2-2; D is uncertain. Germline V CDR1 and CDR2: GTSNPN, SVGIG (reference sequence). The V gene lost 5 bases and the J gene lost 6 bases, with 19 bases spanning the gap. The CDR3 runs to 15 residues. Here the CDR3 DNA reads TGTGCCTGGCAAGAAATCGTCACCAGGTCCGGGGAGCTGTTTTTT. Translated, it gives CAWQEIVTRSGELFF. The whole variable domain, filled in from reference TRBV30 and TRBJ2-2, reads SQTIHQWPATLVQPVGSPLSLECTVEGTSNPNLYWYRQAAGRGLQLLFYSVGIGQISSEVPQNLSASRPQDRQFILSSKKLLLSDSGFYLCAWQEIVTRSGELFFGEGSRLTVL.